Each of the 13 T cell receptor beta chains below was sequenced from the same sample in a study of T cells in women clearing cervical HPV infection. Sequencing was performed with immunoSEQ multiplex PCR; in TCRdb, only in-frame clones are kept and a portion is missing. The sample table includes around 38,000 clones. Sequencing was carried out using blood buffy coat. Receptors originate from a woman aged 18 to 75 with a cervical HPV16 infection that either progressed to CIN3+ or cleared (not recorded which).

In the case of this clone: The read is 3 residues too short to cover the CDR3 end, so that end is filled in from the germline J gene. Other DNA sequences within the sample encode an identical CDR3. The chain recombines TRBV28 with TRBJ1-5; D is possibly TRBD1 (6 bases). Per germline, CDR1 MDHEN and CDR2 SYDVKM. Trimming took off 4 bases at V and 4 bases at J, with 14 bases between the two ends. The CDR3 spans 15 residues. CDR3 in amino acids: CASSSKDRINQPQHF. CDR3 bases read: TGTGCCAGCAGTTCCAAGGACAGAATTAATCAGCCC.

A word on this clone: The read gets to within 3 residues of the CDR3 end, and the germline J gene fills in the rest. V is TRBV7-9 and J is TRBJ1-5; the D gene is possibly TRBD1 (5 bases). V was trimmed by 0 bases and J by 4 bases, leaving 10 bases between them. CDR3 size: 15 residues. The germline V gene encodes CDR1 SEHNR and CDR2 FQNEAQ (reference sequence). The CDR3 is CASSLAGEGNQPQHF. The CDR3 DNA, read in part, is TGTGCCAGCAGCTTAGCAGGGGAGGGGAATCAGCCC.

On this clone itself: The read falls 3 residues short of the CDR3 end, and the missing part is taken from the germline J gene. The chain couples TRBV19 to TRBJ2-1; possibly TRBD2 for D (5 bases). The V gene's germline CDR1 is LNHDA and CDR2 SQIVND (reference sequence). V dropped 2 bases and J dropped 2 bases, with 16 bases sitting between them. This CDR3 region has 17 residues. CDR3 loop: CASSIIFRGLTYNEQFF. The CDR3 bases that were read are TGTGCCAGTAGTATAATTTTTCGCGGACTTACCTACAATGAG.

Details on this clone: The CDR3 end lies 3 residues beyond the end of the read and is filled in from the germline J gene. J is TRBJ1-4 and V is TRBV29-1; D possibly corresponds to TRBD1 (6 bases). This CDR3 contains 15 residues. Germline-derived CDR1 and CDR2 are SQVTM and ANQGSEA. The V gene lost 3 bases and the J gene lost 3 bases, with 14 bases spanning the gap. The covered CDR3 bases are TGCAGCGTTGACAATCCAGGGGAGCCTAATGAAAAA. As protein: CSVDNPGEPNEK. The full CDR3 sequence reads CSVDNPGEPNEKLFF.

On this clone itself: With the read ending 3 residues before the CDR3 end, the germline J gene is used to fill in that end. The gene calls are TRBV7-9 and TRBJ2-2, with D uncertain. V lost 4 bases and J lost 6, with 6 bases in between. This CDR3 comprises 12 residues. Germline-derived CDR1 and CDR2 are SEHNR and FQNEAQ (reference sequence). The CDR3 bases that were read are TGTGCCAGCAGCTCCAACTCCGGGGAG. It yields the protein CASSSNSGE. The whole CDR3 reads CASSSNSGELFF.

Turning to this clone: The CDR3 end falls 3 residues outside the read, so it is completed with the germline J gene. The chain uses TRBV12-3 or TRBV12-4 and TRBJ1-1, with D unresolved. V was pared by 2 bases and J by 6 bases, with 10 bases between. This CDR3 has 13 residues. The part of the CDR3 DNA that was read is TGTGCCAGCAGTTTATATCAGGACTCTGAA. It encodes CASSLYQDSE. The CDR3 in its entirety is CASSLYQDSEAFF.

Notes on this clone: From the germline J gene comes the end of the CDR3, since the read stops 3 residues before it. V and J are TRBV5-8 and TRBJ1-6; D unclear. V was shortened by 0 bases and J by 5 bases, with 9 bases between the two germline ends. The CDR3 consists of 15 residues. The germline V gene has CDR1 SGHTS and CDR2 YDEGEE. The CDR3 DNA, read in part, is TGTGCCAGCAGCTTGGGTCCGGGGAATAATTCACCC. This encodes CASSLGPGNNSP. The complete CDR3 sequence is CASSLGPGNNSPLHF.

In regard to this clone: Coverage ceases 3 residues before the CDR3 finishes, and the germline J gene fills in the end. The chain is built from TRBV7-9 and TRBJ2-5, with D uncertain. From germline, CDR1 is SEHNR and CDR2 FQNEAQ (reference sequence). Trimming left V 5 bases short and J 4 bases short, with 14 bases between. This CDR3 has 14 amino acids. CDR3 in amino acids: CASSEVPPGETQYF. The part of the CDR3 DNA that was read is TGTGCCAGCAGCGAGGTTCCGCCGGGAGAGACC.

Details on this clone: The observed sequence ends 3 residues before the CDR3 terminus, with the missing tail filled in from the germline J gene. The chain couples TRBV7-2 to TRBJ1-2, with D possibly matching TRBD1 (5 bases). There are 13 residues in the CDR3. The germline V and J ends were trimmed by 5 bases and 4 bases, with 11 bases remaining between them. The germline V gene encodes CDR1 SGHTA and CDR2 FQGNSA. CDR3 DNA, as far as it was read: TGTGCCAGCAGCCCGGACATTATCTATGGC. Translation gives CASSPDIIYG. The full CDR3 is CASSPDIIYGYTF.

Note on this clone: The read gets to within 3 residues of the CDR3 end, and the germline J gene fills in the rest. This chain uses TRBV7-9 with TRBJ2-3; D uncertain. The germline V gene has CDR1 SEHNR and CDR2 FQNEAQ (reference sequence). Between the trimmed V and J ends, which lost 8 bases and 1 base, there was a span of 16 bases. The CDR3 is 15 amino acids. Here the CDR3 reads CASRQDRWGTDTQYF. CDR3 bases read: TGTGCCAGCCGCCAGGATAGATGGGGCACAGATACG.

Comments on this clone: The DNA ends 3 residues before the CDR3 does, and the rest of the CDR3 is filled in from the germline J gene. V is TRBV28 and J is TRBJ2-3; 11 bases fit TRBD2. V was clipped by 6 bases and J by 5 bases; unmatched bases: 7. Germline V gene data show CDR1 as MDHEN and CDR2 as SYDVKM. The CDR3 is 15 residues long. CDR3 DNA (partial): TGTGCCAGCAGACCGACTAGCGGGACTCAAGATACG. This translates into CASRPTSGTQDT. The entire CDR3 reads CASRPTSGTQDTQYF.

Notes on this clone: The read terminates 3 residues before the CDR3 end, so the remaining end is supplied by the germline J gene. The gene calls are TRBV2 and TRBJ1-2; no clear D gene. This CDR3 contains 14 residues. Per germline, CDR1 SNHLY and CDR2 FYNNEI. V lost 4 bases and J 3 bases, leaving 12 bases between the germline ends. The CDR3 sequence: CASSAKVSDYGYTF. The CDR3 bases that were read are TGTGCCAGCAGTGCAAAGGTGTCAGACTATGGC. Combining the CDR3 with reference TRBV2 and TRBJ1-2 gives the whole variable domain EPEVTQTPSHQVTQMGQEVILRCVPISNHLYFYWYRQILGQKVEFLVSFYNNEISEKSEIFDDQFSVERPDGSNFTLKIRSTKLEDSAMYFCASSAKVSDYGYTFGSGTRLTVV.

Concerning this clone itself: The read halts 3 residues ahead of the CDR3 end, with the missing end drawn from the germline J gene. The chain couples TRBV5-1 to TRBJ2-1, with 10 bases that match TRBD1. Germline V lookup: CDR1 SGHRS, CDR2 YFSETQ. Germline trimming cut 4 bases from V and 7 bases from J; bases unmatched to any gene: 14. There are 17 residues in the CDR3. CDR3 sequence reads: CASSQYPPGQGWNEQFF. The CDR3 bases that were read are TGCGCCAGCAGCCAATACCCCCCGGGACAGGGGTGGAATGAG.